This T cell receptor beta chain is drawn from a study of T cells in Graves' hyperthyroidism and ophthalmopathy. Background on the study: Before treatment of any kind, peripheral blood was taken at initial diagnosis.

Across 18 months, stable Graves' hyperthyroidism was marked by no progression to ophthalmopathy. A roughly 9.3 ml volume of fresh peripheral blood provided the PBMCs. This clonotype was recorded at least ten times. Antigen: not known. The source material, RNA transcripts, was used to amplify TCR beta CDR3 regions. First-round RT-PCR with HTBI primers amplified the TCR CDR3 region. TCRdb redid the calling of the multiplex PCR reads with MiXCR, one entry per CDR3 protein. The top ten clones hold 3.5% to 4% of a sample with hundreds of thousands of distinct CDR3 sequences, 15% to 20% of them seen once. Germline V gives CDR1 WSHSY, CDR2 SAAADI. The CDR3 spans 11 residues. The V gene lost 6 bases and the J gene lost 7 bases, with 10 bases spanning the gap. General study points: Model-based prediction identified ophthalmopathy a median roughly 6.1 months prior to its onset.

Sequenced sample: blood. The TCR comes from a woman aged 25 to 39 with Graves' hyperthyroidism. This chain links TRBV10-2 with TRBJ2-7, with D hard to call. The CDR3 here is CASRERSEQYF. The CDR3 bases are TGCGCCAGCAGGGAAAGGAGTGAGCAGTACTTC.